This TCR beta chain was captured by sequencing in a study of CD8 T cells in Susac syndrome. Random-hexamer reverse transcription was applied to roughly 0.5 to 1 ug RNA. One entry per CDR3 protein, called by TCRdb with MiXCR from the immunoSEQ multiplex PCR reads. The repertoire holds around 150,000 distinct CDR3 sequences, with approximately 96% as singletons. The length of the CDR3 is 13 residues. Germline CDR1 reads DFQATT; CDR2 reads SNEGSKA (reference sequence). V lost 3 bases and J lost 4, with 10 bases in between. The multiple sclerosis controls were treatment-naive patients with relapsing-remitting disease that was stable or active.

The sequence was collected from a human donor with multiple sclerosis. The V call is TRBV20-1, the J call TRBJ2-1; weak D call: TRBD2 (6 bases). The sample consisted of CD4+ T cells from PBMCs. CDR3 DNA sequence: TGCAGTGCTAGCCAAGCGGGTTACAATGAGCAGTTCTTC. It codes for CSASQAGYNEQFF.